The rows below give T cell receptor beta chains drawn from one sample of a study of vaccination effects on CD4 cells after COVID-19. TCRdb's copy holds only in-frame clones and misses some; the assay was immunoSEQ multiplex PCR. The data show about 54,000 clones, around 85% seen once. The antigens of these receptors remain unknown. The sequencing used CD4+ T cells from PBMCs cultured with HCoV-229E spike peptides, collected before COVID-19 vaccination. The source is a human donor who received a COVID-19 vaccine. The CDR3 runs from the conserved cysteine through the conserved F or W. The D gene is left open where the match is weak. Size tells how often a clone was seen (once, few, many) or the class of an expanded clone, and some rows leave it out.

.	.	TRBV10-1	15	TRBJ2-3	TGCGCCAGCAGTGACGGGGTCTCCGGCACAGATACGCAGTATTTT	CASSDGVSGTDTQYF
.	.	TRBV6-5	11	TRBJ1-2	TGTGCCAGCAAGACAAACTATGGCTACACCTTC	CASKTNYGYTF
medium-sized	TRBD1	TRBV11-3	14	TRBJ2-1	TGTGCCAGCAGCTCGACAGGGGCCAACAATGAGCAGTTCTTC	CASSSTGANNEQFF
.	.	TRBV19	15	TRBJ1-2	TGTGCCAGTAGCCCGACAGGAGGAGGGTTCGTTGGCTACACCTTC	CASSPTGGGFVGYTF
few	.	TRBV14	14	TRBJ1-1	TGTGCCAGCAGCCAACACACAGGAACCCCTGAAGCTTTCTTT	CASSQHTGTPEAFF
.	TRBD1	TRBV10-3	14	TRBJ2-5	TGTGCCATCAGGACAGGGCCTGCCCAAGAGACCCAGTACTTC	CAIRTGPAQETQYF
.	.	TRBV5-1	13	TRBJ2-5	TGCGCCAGCAGCTTGGACAATCAAGAGACCCAGTACTTC	CASSLDNQETQYF
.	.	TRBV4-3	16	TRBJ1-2	TGCGCCAGCAGCCAAGATATAGTCAGTATGAACTATGGCTACACCTTC	CASSQDIVSMNYGYTF
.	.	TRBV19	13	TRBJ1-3	TGTGCCAGTACCGTGGACAGTGGAAACACCATATATTTT	CASTVDSGNTIYF
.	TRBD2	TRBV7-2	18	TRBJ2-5	TGTGCCAGCAGCTTAGAGCTTGGACTAGCGGGGGGGCAAGGGACCCAGTACTTC	CASSLELGLAGGQGTQYF
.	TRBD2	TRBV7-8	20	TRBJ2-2	TGTGCCAGCAGCCCCGGGGGGACACTCCGACTAGCGGGGGGCACCGGGGAGCTGTTTTTT	CASSPGGTLRLAGGTGELFF
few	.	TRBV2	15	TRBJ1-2	TGTGCCAGCAGACCGGGCGGCGGGCAAAACTATGGCTACACCTTC	CASRPGGGQNYGYTF
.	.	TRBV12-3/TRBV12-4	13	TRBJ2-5	TGTGCCAGCAGCTATACAGGAGGGGAGACCCAGTACTTC	CASSYTGGETQYF
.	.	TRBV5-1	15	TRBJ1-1	TGCGCCAGCAGCGTGGTATGGCAGGCGAACACTGAAGCTTTCTTT	CASSVVWQANTEAFF
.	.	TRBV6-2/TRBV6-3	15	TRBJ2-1	TGTGCCAGCAGTTACTGGGACTCCGACTACAATGAGCAGTTCTTC	CASSYWDSDYNEQFF
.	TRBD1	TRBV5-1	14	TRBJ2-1	TGCGCCAGCAGGTTGTGGGACAGTTACAACGAGCAGTTCTTC	CASRLWDSYNEQFF
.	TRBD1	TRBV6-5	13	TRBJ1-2	TGTGCCAGCAGACAGGGGGCGAACTATGGCTACACCTTC	CASRQGANYGYTF
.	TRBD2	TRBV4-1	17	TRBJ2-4	TGCGCCAGCAGCCACCTCTGGGAGGGCGTAGCCAAAAACATTCAGTACTTC	CASSHLWEGVAKNIQYF
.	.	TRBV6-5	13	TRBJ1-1	TGTGCCAGCACTCCCATCTACAGCACTGAAGCTTTCTTT	CASTPIYSTEAFF
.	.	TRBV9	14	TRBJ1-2	TGTGCCAGCAGCGTAGACGGGTTTGGCTATGGCTACACCTTC	CASSVDGFGYGYTF
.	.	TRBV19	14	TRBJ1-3	TGTGCCAGTAGTCGACAGAGCTCTGGAAACACCATATATTTT	CASSRQSSGNTIYF
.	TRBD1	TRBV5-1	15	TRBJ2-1	TGCGCCAGCAGCTTTACAGGGGAACCCTACAATGAGCAGTTCTTC	CASSFTGEPYNEQFF
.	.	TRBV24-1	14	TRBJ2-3	TGTGCCACCAGTGACCAGGGGCGGACAGATACGCAGTATTTT	CATSDQGRTDTQYF
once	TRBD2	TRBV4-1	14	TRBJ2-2	TGCGCCAGCAGCCAGGAGCGGGGAGACGGGGAGCTGTTTTTT	CASSQERGDGELFF
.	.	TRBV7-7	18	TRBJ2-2	TGTGCCAGCAGCCCGGAATGGAGGATGGGGATAGGTACCGGGGAGCTGTTTTTT	CASSPEWRMGIGTGELFF
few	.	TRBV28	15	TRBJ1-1	TGTGCCAGCAGTTCACCGGACGGGTGGAACACTGAAGCTTTCTTT	CASSSPDGWNTEAFF
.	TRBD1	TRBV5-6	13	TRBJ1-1	TGTGCCAGCAGCCTCCCCGGGACAGCGAAAGCTTTCTTT	CASSLPGTAKAFF
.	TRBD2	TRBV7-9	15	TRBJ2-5	TGTGCCAGCAGCTTTGGCGGGGGGGAACAAGAGACCCAGTACTTC	CASSFGGGEQETQYF